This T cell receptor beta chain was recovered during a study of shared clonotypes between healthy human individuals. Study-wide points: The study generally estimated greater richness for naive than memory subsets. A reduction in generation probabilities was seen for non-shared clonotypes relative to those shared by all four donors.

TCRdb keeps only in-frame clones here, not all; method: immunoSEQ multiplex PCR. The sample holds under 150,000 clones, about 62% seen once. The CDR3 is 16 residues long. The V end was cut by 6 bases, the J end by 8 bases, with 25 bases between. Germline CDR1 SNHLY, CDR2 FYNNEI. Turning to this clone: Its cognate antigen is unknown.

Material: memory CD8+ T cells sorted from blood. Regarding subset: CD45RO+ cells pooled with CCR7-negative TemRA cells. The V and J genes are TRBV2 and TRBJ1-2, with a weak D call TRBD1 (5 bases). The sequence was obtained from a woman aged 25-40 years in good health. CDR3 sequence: CASRLRGYRPLGGYTF. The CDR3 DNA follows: TGTGCCAGCAGGCTTAGAGGTTACAGGCCCTTGGGGGGCTACACCTTC.